The T cell receptor (beta chain) under discussion was sequenced for a study of blood T cell repertoires in COVID-19. Study as a whole: The study drew acute and convalescent COVID-19 samples from the United States, Italy and Spain. T cells, B-cell-depleted T cells, or PBMCs supplied cDNA or gDNA.

Germline values: CDR1 SGHTA, CDR2 FQGTGA. V lost 5 bases and J lost 5, with 17 bases in between. The CDR3 runs 15 residues. Authors' analysis steps: Reference gene primers were amplified, and this amplification served to estimate nucleated cell counts. Some clones are missing from TCRdb's copy, which holds only in-frame ones; the method was immunoSEQ multiplex PCR. For V, J and clone size, that table is used; D and trimming come from the DNA. The table includes around 25,000 clones, about four fifths detected once. Sequences were obtained from peripheral blood. The receptor's source is a man between 65 and 80 years old with acute or convalescent COVID-19. The chain uses TRBV7-3 and TRBJ2-3; TRBD1 might be the D (6 bases). The CDR3 protein is CASSPQMGAGDTQYF. CDR3 bases: TGTGCCAGCAGCCCCCAAATGGGGGCTGGAGATACGCAGTATTTT.